This entry is about one T cell receptor (beta chain). Its target is unknown. V lost 3 bases, J lost 4 bases, and 9 bases stayed unmatched. CDR3 length: 16 amino acids. CDR1 and CDR2 (germline): WNHNN, SYGVQD (reference sequence). The record originates from a study of T-cell memory formation after mild COVID-19. The study, taken as a whole, reports: From day 15 to 85, contracting clones were balanced between CD4 and CD8, whereas later expanders leaned toward CD4+.

5'RACE primed from the constant segment yielded TCR alpha and TCR beta cDNA libraries bearing sample barcodes and UMIs. MiXCR, applied by TCRdb to the 5' RACE reads, yields one record per CDR3 protein. This table holds 58,000 or so distinct CDR3 sequences, about 30% found once. The sequenced sample was PBMCs or a T cell subset sorted from them (not recorded which). The chain combines TRBV10-1 with TRBJ2-5; 9 bases map to TRBD1. The TCR sequence derives from a man in his late teens or twenties who had mild COVID-19 (a few samples of this study predate the infection). Cell type and time point are not known. The CDR3 is CASSERRGQGRETQYF. CDR3 nucleotide sequence: TGCGCCAGCAGTGAACGGAGGGGACAGGGCCGAGAGACCCAGTACTTC.